This T cell receptor (beta chain) was retrieved from a study of cytomegalovirus exposure and HLA in healthy donors. Study-level points and caveats: HLA allele associations emerged for around 15,000 TCR beta sequences in a later analysis, at 0.05 false discovery rate.

PCR amplification relied on 60 Vbeta primers (plus 13 Jbeta primers). Sequencing was performed with immunoSEQ multiplex PCR; in TCRdb, only in-frame clones are kept and a portion is missing. Its table records around 140,000 clones. As regards this clone: The antigen remains unidentified.

The receptor was derived from a young man in good health and CMV-seronegative. The sample was PBMCs.

CDR3 DNA sequence: TGTGCCAGCAGCCAAGATAGCTACGGCTATGGCTACACCTTC. Translated: CASSQDSYGYGYTF. This sequence joins TRBV14 and TRBJ1-2; D ambiguous. The ends were cut back, 0 bases at V and 4 bases at J, with 9 bases in the middle. The CDR3 sequence is 14 residues long. Germline CDR1 SGHDN, CDR2 FVKESK.